This T cell receptor beta chain appears in the sequencing data of a study of blood T cell repertoires in COVID-19. Across the study: Acute and convalescent COVID-19 specimens originated in the United States, Italy and Spain. T cells, B-cell-depleted T cells, or PBMCs supplied cDNA or gDNA.

This CDR3 spans 16 amino acids. CDR1 MNHNS and CDR2 SASEGT come from the germline V gene. V trimming: 4 bases; J trimming: 0 bases; junction bases outside the gene matches: 5. In the original processing: Quantification of nucleated cells was approximated via reference gene primer amplification. Method: immunoSEQ multiplex PCR; TCRdb's copy keeps in-frame clones and lacks some. That table furnishes V, J and clone size, whereas the DNA furnished D and trimming. The top ten clones hold over 0.95% of a sample with tens of thousands of clones, approximately 87% of them seen once. The chain combines TRBV6-1 with TRBJ2-2; 7 bases match TRBD1. Sequencing was carried out using peripheral blood. This clonotype originated in an older woman with acute or convalescent COVID-19. Here the CDR3 reads CASSGLGTANTGELFF. The CDR3, as DNA: TGTGCCAGCAGTGGACTCGGGACAGCGAACACCGGGGAGCTGTTTTTT.